These T cell receptor beta chains were read from a single sample in a study of post-analysis software for immune sequencing data. TCRdb independently ran MiXCR on the PCR reads; one entry per CDR3 protein. The data show around 400,000 distinct CDR3 sequences, over 30% seen once. The sequenced sample consisted of blood. The receptors were gathered from a girl aged 2-15 years with multiple sclerosis. The CDR3 runs from the conserved cysteine through the conserved F or W. D genes are given only for firm matches. Size is omitted from some rows. Given values are once, few, many or a class for expanded clones.

NA	TRBV4-1	NA	TRBJ2-1	TGCGCCAGCAGCGGTCCAGGCATCGCCAGGCGGAATGAGCAGTTCTTC	CASSGPGIARRNEQFF
NA	TRBV5-5	NA	TRBJ2-1	TGTGCCAGCAGCTTGGGGGCAGGGACGGGGAATGAGCAGTTCTTC	CASSLGAGTGNEQFF
NA	TRBV5-5	few	TRBJ2-7	TGTGCCAGCAGCCATCTCCCGACAGAAAGCTCCTACGAGCAGTACTTC	CASSHLPTESSYEQYF
NA	TRBV14	NA	TRBJ2-5	TGTGCCAGCAGCCAAGGGACGCCCGCACAAGAGACCCAGTACTTC	CASSQGTPAQETQYF
NA	TRBV5-4	once	TRBJ1-1	TGTGCCAGCAGCTTGATCGGGGACCCTGAAGCTTTCTTT	CASSLIGDPEAFF
NA	TRBV3-1	NA	TRBJ2-1	TGTGCCAGCAGCCAATGGGCGACGGCAAGCTCCTACAATGAGCAGTTCTTC	CASSQWATASSYNEQFF
NA	TRBV20-1	NA	TRBJ1-6	TGCAGTGCGTCAACCACCGGGACGGCGAATTCACCCCTCCACTTT	CSASTTGTANSPLHF
NA	TRBV28	few	TRBJ2-7	TGTGCCAGCAGTTTGAAGGTTGTTAGCAGTTCCTCCTACGAGCAGTACTTC	CASSLKVVSSSSYEQYF
NA	TRBV29-1	few	TRBJ2-1	TGCAGCGTTGTGGAGGGAACCACGAATGAGCAGTTCTTC	CSVVEGTTNEQFF
NA	TRBV5-6	few	TRBJ2-5	TGTGCCAGCAGCCCATCCCCGGAAGAGACCCAGTACTTC	CASSPSPEETQYF
TRBD1	TRBV27	NA	TRBJ1-2	TGTGCCAGCAGTTCAAACTTCGACAGGGCATATGGCTACACCTTC	CASSSNFDRAYGYTF
TRBD2	TRBV20-1	few	TRBJ2-7	TGCAGTGCTACTGAGGCTAGCGGGATATCCTACGAGCAGTACTTC	CSATEASGISYEQYF
TRBD1	TRBV12-3/TRBV12-4	NA	TRBJ2-3	TGTGCCAGCAGTTCGCCACAGGGGGCTTTGGTAACAGATACGCAGTATTTT	CASSSPQGALVTDTQYF
NA	TRBV3-1	NA	TRBJ2-4	TGCGCCAGCAGCTACTTTCCGAACCGACCTTTTGTAGAGCAGTACTTC	CASSYFPNRPFVEQYF
NA	TRBV11-2	few	TRBJ2-7	TGTGCCAGCAGCCTGCAGCTGGGAATAGCCTACGAGCAGTACTTC	CASSLQLGIAYEQYF
NA	TRBV11-2	NA	TRBJ1-5	TGTGCCAGCAGCTTAGGATTCGGGCATAGCAATCAGCCCCAGCATTTT	CASSLGFGHSNQPQHF
NA	TRBV5-6	NA	TRBJ2-7	TGTGCCAGCAGCTGGAGGTTGGGGCAGGGCTACGAGCAGTACTTC	CASSWRLGQGYEQYF
NA	TRBV5-1	NA	TRBJ2-4	TGCGCCAGCAGCCCCGCACCGGACGGTTTGTTAGAGCAGTACTTC	CASSPAPDGLLEQYF
TRBD2	TRBV12-3/TRBV12-4	NA	TRBJ2-1	TGTGCCAGCACCGTTCGACCGACTAGCGGGGGACTACATAGTCAGTTCTTC	CASTVRPTSGGLHSQFF
NA	TRBV4-1	once	TRBJ1-5	TGCGCCAGCAGCCCAAAGTTCGGCAATCAGCCCCAGCATTTT	CASSPKFGNQPQHF
NA	TRBV12-3/TRBV12-4	few	TRBJ2-6	TGTGCCAGCAGTCCCGGACACCACTCTGGGGCCAACGTCCTGACTTTC	CASSPGHHSGANVLTF
TRBD1	TRBV29-1	few	TRBJ2-7	TGCAGTGGAAACAGGGGATACGAGCAGTACTTC	CSGNRGYEQYF
TRBD2	TRBV12-3/TRBV12-4	NA	TRBJ2-1	TGTGCCAGCGGATTGACTAGCGGTACCTACAATGAGCGGTTCTTC	CASGLTSGTYNERFF
NA	TRBV5-1	NA	TRBJ1-4	TGCGCCAGCAGCTTGTCGGGGGAATTTAATGAAAAACGGTTTTTT	CASSLSGEFNEKRFF
TRBD2	TRBV5-1	NA	TRBJ2-5	TGCGCCAGCAGTCAACCTAGCGGGGGGCAGGAGACCCAGTACTTC	CASSQPSGGQETQYF
TRBD2	TRBV28	NA	TRBJ2-1	TGTGCCAGCAGCCCTATCCCGGGGGGAGCCTACAATGAGCAGTTCTTC	CASSPIPGGAYNEQFF
NA	TRBV5-1	many	TRBJ2-7	TGTGCCAGCAGCTTGGGTGGGAGGAGCTCCTACGAGCAGTACTTC	CASSLGGRSSYEQYF
TRBD1	TRBV27	few	TRBJ1-2	TGTGCCAGCAGTCCAAGCCGGACAGGGGAGGGCTACACCTTC	CASSPSRTGEGYTF
NA	TRBV12-3/TRBV12-4	NA	TRBJ2-5	TGTGCCAGCACCCGCGAGACCCAGTACTTC	CASTRETQYF
NA	TRBV28	NA	TRBJ2-1	TGTGCCAGCAGACGCGACTCCCACAATGAGCAGTTCTTC	CASRRDSHNEQFF
NA	TRBV20-1	few	TRBJ2-7	TGCAGTGCTAGAGATGCGTTGAGGGGTCACTCCTACGAGCAGTACTTC	CSARDALRGHSYEQYF
NA	TRBV6-5	NA	TRBJ2-1	TGTGCCAGCAGTGACTGGCAATACAATGAGCAGTTCTTC	CASSDWQYNEQFF
NA	TRBV6-1	few	TRBJ2-3	TGTGCCAGCAGTGAAGTTAGCGGTTCTTCCACAGATACGCAGTATTTT	CASSEVSGSSTDTQYF
TRBD1	TRBV10-1	NA	TRBJ2-4	TGCGCCAGCAGTGAGTTCCCCACAGGGGGCTGGGCCAAAAACATTCAGTACTTC	CASSEFPTGGWAKNIQYF
TRBD1	TRBV6-1	NA	TRBJ2-3	TGTGCCAGCAGATTGACCGGGACAGGGAGCACAGATACGCAGTATTTT	CASRLTGTGSTDTQYF
TRBD1	TRBV7-8	NA	TRBJ2-4	TGTGCCAGCAGCCCGACAGGGTTGGACATTCAGTACTTC	CASSPTGLDIQYF
TRBD1	TRBV15	NA	TRBJ1-6	TGTGCCACCAGCACGTTGCCGACAGGGAGGGGTTCACCCCTCCACTTT	CATSTLPTGRGSPLHF
TRBD1	TRBV29-1	NA	TRBJ1-1	TGCAGCGTTGAAGATCACAGGGGGCTAAAAGGTGGGGCTTTCTTT	CSVEDHRGLKGGAFF
NA	TRBV28	NA	TRBJ2-5	TGTGCCAGCAGTCTCCTTCAGTCGACCCAGTACTTC	CASSLLQSTQYF
NA	TRBV24-1	NA	TRBJ1-2	TGTGCCACCAGTGACTCCCGTGATTGGCTTGGCTACACCTTC	CATSDSRDWLGYTF
TRBD2	TRBV7-3	NA	TRBJ2-1	TGTGCCAGCAGCCCAACTAGCGGGGTCTCTAATGAGCAGTTCTTC	CASSPTSGVSNEQFF
TRBD2	TRBV27	NA	TRBJ2-1	TGTGCCAGCAGTTCGACTAGCGGGGCCCCTCCCTACAATGAGCAGTTCTTC	CASSSTSGAPPYNEQFF
NA	TRBV3-1	NA	TRBJ2-1	TGTGCCAGCAGCCAACAACTAGTGAACTACAATGAGCAGTTCTTC	CASSQQLVNYNEQFF
TRBD2	TRBV5-1	NA	TRBJ2-5	TGCGCCAGCAGCTCCTTTAGTCGAGGACTAGCGGAGACCCAGTACTTC	CASSSFSRGLAETQYF
TRBD2	TRBV5-1	NA	TRBJ2-7	TGCGCCAGCAGCTTGGCCGTAGCGGGGGACTACGAGCAGTACTTC	CASSLAVAGDYEQYF
NA	TRBV7-6	few	TRBJ2-7	TGTGCCAGCAGCTTAACAGGACTGGACGAGCAGTACTTC	CASSLTGLDEQYF
NA	TRBV20-1	few	TRBJ1-2	TGCAGTGCTACCCGAACGAGTACAGGGAACTATGGCTACACCTTC	CSATRTSTGNYGYTF
NA	TRBV27	NA	TRBJ1-1	TGTGCCAGCAGTTTAATGGCCATGCGGCAAGATGGTGAAGCTTTCTTT	CASSLMAMRQDGEAFF
NA	TRBV11-2	NA	TRBJ2-3	TGTGCCAGCAGCTTAGATCACACTCGCTTGGATTCCACAGATACGCAGTATTTT	CASSLDHTRLDSTDTQYF
NA	TRBV5-5	NA	TRBJ2-6	TGTGCCAGCAGCTCCCTTCCACGGAACTCTGGGGCCAACGTCCTGACTTTC	CASSSLPRNSGANVLTF